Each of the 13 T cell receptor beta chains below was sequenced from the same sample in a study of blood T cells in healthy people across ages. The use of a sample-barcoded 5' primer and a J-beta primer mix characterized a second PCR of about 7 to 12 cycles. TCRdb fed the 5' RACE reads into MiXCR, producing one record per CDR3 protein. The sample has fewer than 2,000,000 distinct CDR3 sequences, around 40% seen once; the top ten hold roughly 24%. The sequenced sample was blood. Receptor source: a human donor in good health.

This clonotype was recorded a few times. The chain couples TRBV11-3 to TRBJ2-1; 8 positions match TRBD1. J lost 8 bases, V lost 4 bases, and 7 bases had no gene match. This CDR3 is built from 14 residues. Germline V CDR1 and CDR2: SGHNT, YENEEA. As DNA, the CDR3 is TGTGCCAGCAGCTCGCACCAGGGGGCCGATGAGCAGTTCTTC. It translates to CASSSHQGADEQFF. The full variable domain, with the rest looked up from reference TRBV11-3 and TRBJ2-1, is EAGVVQSPRYKIIEKKQPVAFWCNPISGHNTLYWYLQNLGQGPELLIRYENEEAVDDSQLPKDRFSAERLKGVDSTLKIQPAELGDSAVYLCASSSHQGADEQFFGPGTRLTVL.

The CDR3 region is CASSAANYNEQFF. CDR3 DNA: TGTGCCAGCAGTGCGGCAAACTACAATGAGCAGTTCTTC. The rearrangement uses TRBV7-9 and TRBJ2-1; D not certain. With 6 bases removed from V and 3 bases from J, the gap between germline ends came to 9 bases. The germline CDR1 and CDR2 sequences are SEHNR and FQNEAQ (reference sequence). This CDR3 spans 13 amino acids.

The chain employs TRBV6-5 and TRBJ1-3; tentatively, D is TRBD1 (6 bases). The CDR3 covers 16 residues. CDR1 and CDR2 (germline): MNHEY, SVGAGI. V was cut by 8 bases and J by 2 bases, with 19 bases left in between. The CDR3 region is CASSFTQGSTGNTIYF. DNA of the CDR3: TGTGCCAGCTCCTTTACACAGGGTTCTACTGGAAACACCATATATTTT.

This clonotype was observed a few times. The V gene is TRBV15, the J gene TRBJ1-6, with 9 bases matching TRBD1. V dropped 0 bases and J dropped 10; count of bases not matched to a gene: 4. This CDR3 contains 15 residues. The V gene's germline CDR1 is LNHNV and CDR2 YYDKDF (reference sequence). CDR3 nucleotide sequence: TGTGCCACCAGCAGAGATGGGACAGGGCCCTCACCCCTCCACTTT. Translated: CATSRDGTGPSPLHF.

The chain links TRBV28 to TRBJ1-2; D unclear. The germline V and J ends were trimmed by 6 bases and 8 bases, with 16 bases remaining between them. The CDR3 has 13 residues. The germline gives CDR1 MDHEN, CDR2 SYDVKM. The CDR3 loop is CASRATAADGYTF. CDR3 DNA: TGTGCCAGCAGGGCAACAGCTGCTGACGGCTACACCTTC.

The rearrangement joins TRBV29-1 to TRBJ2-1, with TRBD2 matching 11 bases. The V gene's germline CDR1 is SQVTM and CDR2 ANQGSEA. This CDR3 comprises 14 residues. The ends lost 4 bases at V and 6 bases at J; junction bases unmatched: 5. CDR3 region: CSVARGLAGNEQFF. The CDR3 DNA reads TGCAGCGTTGCCCGAGGACTAGCGGGCAATGAGCAGTTCTTC.

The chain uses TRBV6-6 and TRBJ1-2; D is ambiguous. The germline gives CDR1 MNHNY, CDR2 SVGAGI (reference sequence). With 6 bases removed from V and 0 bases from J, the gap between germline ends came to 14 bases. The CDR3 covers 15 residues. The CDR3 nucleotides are TGTGCCAGCAGGGATCAGGACGGAACTAACTATGGCTACACCTTC. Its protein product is CASRDQDGTNYGYTF.

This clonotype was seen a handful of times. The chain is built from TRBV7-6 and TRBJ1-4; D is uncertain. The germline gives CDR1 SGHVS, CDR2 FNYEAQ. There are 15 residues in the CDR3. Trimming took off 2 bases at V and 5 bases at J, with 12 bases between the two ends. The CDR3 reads CASSLLLGQNEKLFF. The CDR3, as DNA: TGTGCCAGCAGCTTACTTCTAGGGCAAAATGAAAAACTGTTTTTT.

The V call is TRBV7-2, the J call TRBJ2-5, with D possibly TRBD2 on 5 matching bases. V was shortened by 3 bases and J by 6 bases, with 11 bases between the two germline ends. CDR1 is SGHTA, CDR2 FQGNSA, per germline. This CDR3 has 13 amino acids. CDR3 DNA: TGTGCCAGCAGCTTGTTTGGCGGGCAGACCCAGTACTTC. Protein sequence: CASSLFGGQTQYF.

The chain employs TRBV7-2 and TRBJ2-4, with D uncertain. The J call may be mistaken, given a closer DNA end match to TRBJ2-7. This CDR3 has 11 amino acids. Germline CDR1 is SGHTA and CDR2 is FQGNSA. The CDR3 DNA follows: TGTGCCAGCAGATCGGTCTACGAGCAGTACTTC. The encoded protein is CASRSVYEQYF.

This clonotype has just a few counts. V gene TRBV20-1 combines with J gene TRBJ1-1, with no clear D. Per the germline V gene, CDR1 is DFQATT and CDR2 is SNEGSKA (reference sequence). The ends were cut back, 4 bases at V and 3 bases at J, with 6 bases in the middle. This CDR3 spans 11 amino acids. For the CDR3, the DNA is TGCAGTGCTATAATCCACACTGAAGCTTTCTTT. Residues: CSAIIHTEAFF.

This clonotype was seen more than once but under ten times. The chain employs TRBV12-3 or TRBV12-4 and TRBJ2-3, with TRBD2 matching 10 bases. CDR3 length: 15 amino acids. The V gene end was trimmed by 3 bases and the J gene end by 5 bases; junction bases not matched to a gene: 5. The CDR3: CASSLLAGVGDTQYF. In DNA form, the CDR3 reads TGTGCCAGCAGTTTGCTAGCGGGGGTGGGAGATACGCAGTATTTT.

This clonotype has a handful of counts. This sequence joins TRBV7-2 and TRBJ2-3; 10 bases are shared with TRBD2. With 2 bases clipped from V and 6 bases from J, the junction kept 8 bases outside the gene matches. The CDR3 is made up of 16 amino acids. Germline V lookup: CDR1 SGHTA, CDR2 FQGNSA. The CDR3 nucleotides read TGTGCCAGCAGCTTAATCAGCGGGGGGGCGAGGGATACGCAGTATTTT. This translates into CASSLISGGARDTQYF.